This paragraph reports one T cell receptor (beta chain). The data are from a study of shared clonotypes between healthy human individuals. CD8 cells classed as naive were CD45RO-negative and positively selected for CCR7, excluding terminally differentiated effector memory CD45RA+ cells. Libraries were prepared by immunoSEQ multiplex PCR; TCRdb keeps only in-frame clonotypes and omits some of them. The sample contains 2 million to 2.5 million clones, around 96% of which appear only once. V was trimmed by 6 bases and J by 1 base, leaving 17 bases between them. Germline CDR1 SGHNT, CDR2 YYREEE (reference sequence). CDR3 size: 16 residues.

The TCR originated in a man younger than 35 in good health. This chain uses TRBV5-4 with TRBJ2-4; D remains ambiguous. The specimen was naive CD8+ T cells sorted from blood. This chain's CDR3 is CASTVNSERAKNIQYF. CDR3 in DNA: TGTGCCAGCACCGTGAATAGTGAACGGGCCAAAAACATTCAGTACTTC.